What follows describes a single T cell receptor beta chain. The antigen remains unidentified. A single base separates this from a much larger clone, so it may be a read error. This sample also contains other DNA sequences that code for the same CDR3. The CDR3 runs 16 residues. V dropped 5 bases and J dropped 4 bases, with 18 bases sitting between them. CDR1 is SGHAT and CDR2 is FQDESV in the germline V gene (reference sequence). Before thyroid surgery, none of the patients had received any treatment. Original data processing: Using the CDR3 differences seen across clinicopathological groups, the authors built a distant-metastasis classifier for papillary thyroid cancer, which was meant to discriminate distant-metastatic patients. TCRdb re-analyzed the PCR reads using MiXCR. Clone size and V and J calls follow TCRdb, not the original study. The data hold around 30,000 clones, with approximately 17% observed a single time.

The data originate from a study of metastatic and nonmetastatic thyroid tumors. Study in general: Comparison of repertoires was carried out across blood and tumor or nodule tissue from malignant and benign thyroid patients. Study-wide points: Malignant thyroid tumors reportedly had TCR beta diversity that was significantly higher than in benign nodules, in blood and tumor.

Input material: blood. The TCR originated in a female donor with papillary thyroid cancer or a benign thyroid nodule (not recorded which). Some clones in this sample may be carry-over from other donors' samples. This chain connects TRBV11-1 to TRBJ2-1; D may be TRBD2 (6 bases). Here the CDR3 reads CASSRPTSRGYNEQFF. The CDR3 DNA is TGTGCCAGCAGCCGACCGACTAGTCGGGGTTACAATGAGCAGTTCTTC.